A selection of T cell receptor beta chains follows, all from one sample in a study of T cell responses to AZD1222 COVID-19 vaccine. Assay used: immunoSEQ multiplex PCR; TCRdb lists only in-frame clones, some missing. The sample lists approximately 190,000 clones, 85% to 95% occurring once. Sequenced material: peripheral blood, taken 28 days after the second dose of the MenACWY control vaccine. The receptors here all came from an adult who received the MenACWY meningococcal vaccine as a control. Both conserved end residues are part of each CDR3. D genes are given only for firm matches. Size is stated for part of the rows, as once, few or many counts, or as a class when the clone is expanded.

abundance: .; v_gene: TRBV7-8; j_gene: TRBJ1-1; d_gene: .; CDR3aa: CASSLVGAQNTEAFF; CDR3nt: TGTGCCAGCAGCTTAGTGGGGGCGCAGAACACTGAAGCTTTCTTT
abundance: .; v_gene: TRBV24-1; j_gene: TRBJ2-3; d_gene: TRBD1; CDR3aa: CATSEPTGGGISSTDTQYF; CDR3nt: TGTGCCACCAGTGAACCCACAGGGGGCGGGATTAGTAGCACAGATACGCAGTATTTT
abundance: .; v_gene: TRBV27; j_gene: TRBJ1-1; d_gene: .; CDR3aa: CASSFQVVGTEAFF; CDR3nt: TGTGCCAGCAGTTTCCAGGTCGTAGGCACTGAAGCTTTCTTT
abundance: .; v_gene: TRBV24-1; j_gene: TRBJ2-2; d_gene: .; CDR3aa: CATSDPLRDINTGELFF; CDR3nt: TGTGCCACCAGTGATCCACTTCGGGACATAAACACCGGGGAGCTGTTTTTT
abundance: .; v_gene: TRBV4-2; j_gene: TRBJ2-1; d_gene: TRBD2; CDR3aa: CASSHPSGRGVYNEQFF; CDR3nt: TGTGCCAGCAGCCACCCTAGCGGGAGGGGGGTCTACAATGAGCAGTTCTTC
abundance: .; v_gene: TRBV21-1; j_gene: TRBJ2-4; d_gene: .; CDR3aa: CAEGRRAKNIQYF; CDR3nt: TGTGCCGAGGGGCGAAGAGCCAAAAACATTCAGTACTTC
abundance: few; v_gene: TRBV7-9; j_gene: TRBJ2-1; d_gene: .; CDR3aa: CASSLVFDEQFF; CDR3nt: TGTGCCAGCAGCTTAGTTTTCGATGAGCAGTTCTTC
abundance: once; v_gene: TRBV5-4; j_gene: TRBJ2-1; d_gene: TRBD1; CDR3aa: CASSVYQGAVTYNEQFF; CDR3nt: TGTGCCAGCAGCGTATACCAGGGGGCAGTGACCTACAATGAGCAGTTCTTC
abundance: .; v_gene: TRBV5-1; j_gene: TRBJ2-1; d_gene: TRBD1; CDR3aa: CASSLAQGARDEQFF; CDR3nt: TGCGCCAGCAGCTTGGCTCAGGGGGCTAGGGATGAGCAGTTCTTC
abundance: .; v_gene: TRBV7-2; j_gene: TRBJ2-5; d_gene: .; CDR3aa: CASSLSMGAETQYF; CDR3nt: TGTGCCAGCAGCTTATCCATGGGAGCAGAGACCCAGTACTTC